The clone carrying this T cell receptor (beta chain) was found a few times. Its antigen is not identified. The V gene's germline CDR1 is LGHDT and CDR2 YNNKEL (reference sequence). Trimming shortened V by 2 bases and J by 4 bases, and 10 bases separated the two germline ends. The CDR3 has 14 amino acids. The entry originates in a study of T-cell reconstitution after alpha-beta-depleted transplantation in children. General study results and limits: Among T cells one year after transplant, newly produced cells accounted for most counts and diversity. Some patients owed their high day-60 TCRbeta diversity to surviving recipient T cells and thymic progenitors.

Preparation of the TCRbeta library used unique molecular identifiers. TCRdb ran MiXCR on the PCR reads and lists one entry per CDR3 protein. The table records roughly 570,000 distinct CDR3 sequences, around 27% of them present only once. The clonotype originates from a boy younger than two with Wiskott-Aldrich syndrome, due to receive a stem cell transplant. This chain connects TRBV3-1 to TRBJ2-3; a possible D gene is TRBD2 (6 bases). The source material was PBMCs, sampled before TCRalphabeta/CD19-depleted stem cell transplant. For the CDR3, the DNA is TGTGCCAGCAGCCAATCCGGGAGCTCAGATACGCAGTATTTT. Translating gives CASSQSGSSDTQYF.